The text below deals with one T cell receptor (beta chain). The antigen remains unidentified. This specimen belongs to a study of shared clonotypes between healthy human individuals. Overall study results and limits: Naive subsets usually exceeded memory subsets in estimated richness.

CD45RO-negative cells were positively selected for CCR7, leaving out terminally differentiated effector memory CD45RA+ cells. The assay was carried out at the deep level. Generated by immunoSEQ multiplex PCR, the TCRdb table keeps only in-frame clones and is missing some. The profile shows around 1.9 million clones, about 93% of them singletons. Germline V lookup: CDR1 LGHNT, CDR2 FRNRAP. J lost 6 bases, V lost 0 bases, and 2 bases had no gene match. This CDR3 is 13 amino acids long. The chain couples TRBV12-5 to TRBJ2-7; 7 nucleotides match TRBD1. Sequencing input: naive CD8+ T cells from PBMCs. This clonotype originated in a man between 18 and 35 years old in good health. Some clones in this sample may be carry-over from other donors' samples. CDR3 loop: CASGLVPGGEQYF. CDR3 in DNA: TGTGCTAGTGGTTTGGTCCCAGGGGGCGAGCAGTACTTC.